The clone carrying this T cell receptor (beta chain) has more than one count but fewer than ten. The data are from a study of T cells in Graves' hyperthyroidism and ophthalmopathy. Trimming pared 5 bases from V and 9 bases from J, leaving 11 bases between. The CDR3 sequence is 12 residues long. TCR beta CDR3 sequences were amplified from RNA transcripts. First-round RT-PCR of the TCR CDR3 relied on the HTBI primer set. TCRdb passed the multiplex PCR reads through MiXCR, listing each CDR3 protein once. The table records fewer than 750,000 distinct CDR3 sequences, around 15% of them present only once. The chain employs TRBV12-3 or TRBV12-4 and TRBJ2-1; D may match TRBD1 or TRBD2 (5 bases each). The sequence was collected from a woman in her fifties or sixties with Graves' ophthalmopathy. The material sequenced was blood. The CDR3 bases are TGTGCCAGCAGTATTACTAGGGGTGAGCAGTTCTTC. It specifies CASSITRGEQFF.